These T cell receptor beta chains were read from a single sample in a study of spatial heterogeneity in lung cancer. One entry per CDR3 protein, called by TCRdb with MiXCR from the 5' RACE reads. This sample carries over 7,500 distinct CDR3 sequences, roughly 2.8% of them seen once, and the ten largest clones take approximately 15%. Sequences were derived from lung tumor tissue, sampled at surgery. These receptors were collected from a male donor with early-stage non-small cell lung cancer. Each CDR3 is given with its conserved first and last residue. The D gene is left open where the match is weak. Size values are once, few and many counts, or a class for expanded clones, and some rows have none.

D	V	size	J	DNA	CDR3
.	TRBV12-3/TRBV12-4	many	TRBJ2-3	TGTGCCAGCAGTTTATATACGACGGCAGATACGCAGTATTTT	CASSLYTTADTQYF
.	TRBV2	many	TRBJ2-3	TGTGCCAGCAGTCTAGACAGCTCTAGCACAGATACGCAGTATTTT	CASSLDSSSTDTQYF
TRBD2	TRBV20-1	medium-sized	TRBJ2-1	TGCAGTGCTAGAAAAACGGGGGGAACGTACAATGAGCAGTTCTTC	CSARKTGGTYNEQFF
.	TRBV12-3/TRBV12-4	many	TRBJ2-5	TGTGCCAGCGGGGGGTCGGCGGGGGAGACCCAGTACTTC	CASGGSAGETQYF
.	TRBV10-3	many	TRBJ2-3	TGTGCCATCAGTGTATGGGGGGGCACAGATACGCAGTATTTT	CAISVWGGTDTQYF
.	TRBV4-2	medium-sized	TRBJ1-1	TGTGCCAGCAGCCAAGAAGGGGTGCGAGGGTCCACTGAAGCTTTCTTT	CASSQEGVRGSTEAFF
TRBD2	TRBV7-9	many	TRBJ2-3	TGTGCCAGCAGCTCGACTAGCGGGGGAAATACGCAGTATTTT	CASSSTSGGNTQYF
.	TRBV27	many	TRBJ1-5	TGTGCCAGCAGTTTCGCCCCTTCTAGCAATCAGCCCCAGCATTTT	CASSFAPSSNQPQHF
.	TRBV12-3/TRBV12-4	many	TRBJ2-7	TGTGCCAGCAGTCCCCAGGAGGATACCTACGAGCAGTACTTC	CASSPQEDTYEQYF
TRBD1	TRBV4-1	medium-sized	TRBJ1-3	TGCGCCAGCAGCCAAGATCGGGGACAGGGGGTTGACACCATATATTTT	CASSQDRGQGVDTIYF
TRBD1	TRBV10-3	many	TRBJ1-3	TGTGCCATCAGTGAGTCGGCAGGGGGCCACTCTGGAAACACCATATATTTT	CAISESAGGHSGNTIYF
TRBD1	TRBV20-1	many	TRBJ2-6	TGCAGTGCTATTGACAGGGGGCGTTCTGGGGCCAACGTCCTGACTTTC	CSAIDRGRSGANVLTF
TRBD2	TRBV20-1	many	TRBJ2-7	TGCAGTGCTAGATCTCCACGGACTAGCGCTAAGGACTACGAGCAGTACTTC	CSARSPRTSAKDYEQYF
TRBD1	TRBV18	many	TRBJ1-2	TGTGCCAGCTCAGCCTCGACAGGGGGCAGAGATGGCTACACCTTC	CASSASTGGRDGYTF
.	TRBV28	many	TRBJ1-3	TGTGCCAGCAGTTTGTTATACAGGGAGGGCTCTGGAAACACCATATATTTT	CASSLLYREGSGNTIYF
.	TRBV6-5	.	TRBJ2-1	TGTGCCAGCAGTTACTCCGGTTTTGAGTTCTTC	CASSYSGFEFF
TRBD2	TRBV7-2	many	TRBJ2-3	TGTGCCAGCAGCTTTCAGAGCGGGGCGGGCACAGATACGCAGTATTTT	CASSFQSGAGTDTQYF
.	TRBV7-2	many	TRBJ2-5	TGTGCCAGCAGCAACAGGGTAGCGAGTGAGACCCAGTACTTC	CASSNRVASETQYF
.	TRBV6-6	many	TRBJ1-1	TGTGCCAGCAGTAACCGACAGATGAACACTGAAGCTTTCTTT	CASSNRQMNTEAFF
TRBD1	TRBV28	medium-sized	TRBJ1-4	TGTGCCAGCAGTCTCCCCCCCGGGACAGGGACTTCCAATGAAAAACTGTTTTTT	CASSLPPGTGTSNEKLFF
TRBD2	TRBV20-1	medium-sized	TRBJ2-3	TGCAGTGCTCCGCTAACTAGCGGGGGGGCGGGCACAGATACGCAGTATTTT	CSAPLTSGGAGTDTQYF
TRBD1	TRBV5-1	many	TRBJ2-1	TGCGCCAGCAGCTTGCCGAGGACAGGGGGCAATGAGCAGTTCTTC	CASSLPRTGGNEQFF
.	TRBV9	many	TRBJ2-2	TGTGCCAGCACGCAGTGGCAGGACACCGGGGAGCTGTTTTTT	CASTQWQDTGELFF
.	TRBV4-3	many	TRBJ2-7	TGCGCCAGCAGCCAAGAGTCGGCAGGGATGTACGAGCAGTACTTC	CASSQESAGMYEQYF
.	TRBV7-8	many	TRBJ1-6	TGTGCCAGCAGCCTAGGGAGCTCCTATAATTCACCCCTCCACTTT	CASSLGSSYNSPLHF
TRBD2	TRBV27	many	TRBJ2-5	TGTGCCAGCAGTTCCGCTGGGGGGGGACAAGAGACCCAGTACTTC	CASSSAGGGQETQYF
.	TRBV10-2	many	TRBJ2-5	TGCGCCAGCAGTGAGCAGGCCCGAGGGACCCAGTACTTC	CASSEQARGTQYF
TRBD2	TRBV24-1	many	TRBJ2-3	TGTGCCACCAGTGATGGGACTAGCGGGGGATCTAGCACAGATACGCAGTATTTT	CATSDGTSGGSSTDTQYF
.	TRBV24-1	many	TRBJ2-7	TGTGCCACCAGTGATTTTCGCGGAAACGAGCAGTACTTC	CATSDFRGNEQYF
.	TRBV7-8	many	TRBJ2-7	TGTGCCAGCAGCCCGAGGGGGGCTCTCTACGAGCAGTACTTC	CASSPRGALYEQYF